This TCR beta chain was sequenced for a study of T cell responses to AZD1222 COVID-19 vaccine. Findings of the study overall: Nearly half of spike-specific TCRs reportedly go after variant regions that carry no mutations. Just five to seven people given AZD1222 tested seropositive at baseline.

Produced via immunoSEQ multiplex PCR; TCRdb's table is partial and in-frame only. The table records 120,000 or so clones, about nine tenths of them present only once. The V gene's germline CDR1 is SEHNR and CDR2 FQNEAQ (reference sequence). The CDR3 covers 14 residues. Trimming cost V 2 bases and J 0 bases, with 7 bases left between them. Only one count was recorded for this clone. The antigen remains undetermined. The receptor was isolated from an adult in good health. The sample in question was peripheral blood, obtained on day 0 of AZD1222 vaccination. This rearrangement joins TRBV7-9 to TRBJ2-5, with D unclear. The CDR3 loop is CASSLSRYQETQYF. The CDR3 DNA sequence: TGTGCCAGCAGCTTATCCAGGTACCAAGAGACCCAGTACTTC.